Shown below are 32 T cell receptor beta chains from a single sample sequenced in a study of blood T cell repertoires in COVID-19. Generated by immunoSEQ multiplex PCR, the TCRdb table keeps only in-frame clones and is missing some. The sample contains under 250,000 clones, 80% to 85% of which appear only once. Material for sequencing was peripheral blood. Source of these receptors: a man aged 50 or older with active or convalescent COVID-19.

V gene TRBV5-4 combines with J gene TRBJ1-1; TRBD1 aligns across 10 bases. CDR3 size: 15 residues. Germline CDR1 reads SGHNT; CDR2 reads YYREEE (reference sequence). V dropped 0 bases and J dropped 4; count of bases not matched to a gene: 3. The CDR3 protein is CASSLGRTGGTEAFF. The CDR3 nucleotides read TGTGCCAGCAGCTTGGGCCGGACAGGGGGCACTGAAGCTTTCTTT. The full variable domain, completed using reference TRBV5-4 and TRBJ1-1, is ETGVTQSPTHLIKTRGQQVTLRCSSQSGHNTVSWYQQALGQGPQFIFQYYREEENGRGNFPPRFSGLQFPNYSSELNVNALELDDSALYLCASSLGRTGGTEAFFGQGTRLTVV.

The chain uses TRBV5-1 and TRBJ2-7; TRBD2 matches at 8 bases. Losses at the gene ends were 0 bases for V and 5 bases for J; bases not matched to a gene: 7. The CDR3 length is 15 residues. The germline gives CDR1 SGHRS, CDR2 YFSETQ. CDR3: CASSLEWRGENEQYF. The CDR3 DNA is TGCGCCAGCAGCTTGGAGTGGCGGGGGGAGAACGAGCAGTACTTC.

This clone was recorded a few times. V and J are TRBV28 and TRBJ2-7; D unclear. The CDR3 is 13 residues long. In germline, CDR1 is MDHEN, CDR2 SYDVKM. Trimming stripped 3 bases from V and 6 bases from J, with 12 bases between. The CDR3 region has the DNA TGTGCCAGCAGTTTCCTTCGCGGTGGCGAGCAGTACTTC. It encodes CASSFLRGGEQYF.

V and J are TRBV10-2 and TRBJ1-6; no clear D gene. The CDR3 is made up of 14 amino acids. Germline CDR1 WSHSY, CDR2 SAAADI. Trimming cost V 3 bases and J 10 bases, with 13 bases left between them. CDR3 loop: CASSDKGEESPLHF. CDR3 sequence (DNA): TGCGCCAGCAGTGACAAGGGAGAAGAATCACCCCTCCACTTT.

The chain employs TRBV19 and TRBJ1-6; D ambiguous. V dropped 2 bases and J dropped 7 bases, with 15 bases sitting between them. Germline lookup yields CDR1 LNHDA and CDR2 SQIVND (reference sequence). There are 16 residues in the CDR3. The CDR3 bases are TGTGCCAGTAGTATACGGTCACAGTTGATAAATTCACCCCTCCACTTT. Its translation: CASSIRSQLINSPLHF. Drawing the rest from reference TRBV19 and TRBJ1-6, the complete variable domain is DGGITQSPKYLFRKEGQNVTLSCEQNLNHDAMYWYRQDPGQGLRLIYYSQIVNDFQKGDIAEGYSVSREKKESFPLTVTSAQKNPTAFYLCASSIRSQLINSPLHFGNGTRLTVT.

This chain joins TRBV18 and TRBJ1-1; D possibly corresponds to TRBD1 (5 bases). Germline CDR1 is KGHSH and CDR2 is LQKENI. CDR3 length: 16 residues. Trimming removed 2 bases from V and 1 base from J, with 14 bases in between. As DNA, the CDR3 is TGTGCCAGCTCACCAACTCAAACAGGAGAGAACACTGAAGCTTTCTTT. Encoded protein: CASSPTQTGENTEAFF. The full variable domain, completed using reference TRBV18 and TRBJ1-1, is NAGVMQNPRHLVRRRGQEARLRCSPMKGHSHVYWYRQLPEEGLKFMVYLQKENIIDESGMPKERFSAEFPKEGPSILRIQQVVRGDSAAYFCASSPTQTGENTEAFFGQGTRLTVV.

This rearrangement joins TRBV5-1 to TRBJ1-1; a possible D gene is TRBD1 (6 bases). CDR1 is SGHRS and CDR2 is YFSETQ in the germline V gene. Trimming cost V 0 bases and J 4 bases, with 16 bases left between them. This CDR3 spans 16 amino acids. The CDR3 DNA follows: TGCGCCAGCAGCTTGGACCCAGGGGCGAGGGGCACTGAAGCTTTCTTT. This codes for CASSLDPGARGTEAFF.

The chain combines TRBV5-1 with TRBJ2-1; 7 bases map to TRBD1. Trimming removed 4 bases from V and 10 bases from J; junction bases left unmatched: 8. CDR3 length: 13 amino acids. The germline V gene encodes CDR1 SGHRS and CDR2 YFSETQ. Written as DNA, the CDR3 is TGCGCCAGCAGCCCTGGACAGGCACGGGAGCAGTTCTTC. This codes for CASSPGQAREQFF.

Of note for this clone: Being one base from a much bigger clone, this may be a read error. The V gene is TRBV2, the J gene TRBJ1-1, with 9 bases fitting TRBD1. CDR1 SNHLY and CDR2 FYNNEI come from the germline V gene. CDR3 size: 16 residues. CDR3 amino acids: CASSENRGLVNTEVFF. In nucleotides, the CDR3 is TGTGCCAGCAGTGAAAACAGGGGGCTCGTGAACACTGAAGTTTTCTTT.

The V and J genes are TRBV18 and TRBJ2-7; 8 nucleotides line up with TRBD1. Trimming took 5 bases from V and 5 from J; bases not matched to a gene: 2. Germline CDR1 KGHSH, CDR2 LQKENI. The CDR3 has 12 residues. In nucleotides, the CDR3 is TGTGCCAGCTCAACGGACAGGGACGAGCAGTACTTC. The encoded protein is CASSTDRDEQYF.

The genes are TRBV5-1 and TRBJ2-7, with D possibly TRBD2 on 6 matching bases. Per the germline V gene, CDR1 is SGHRS and CDR2 is YFSETQ. CDR3 length equals 15 residues. V lost 4 bases and J lost 2, with 16 bases in between. DNA of the CDR3: TGCGCCAGCAGCAAATCCGGGACTGCGACCTACGAGCAGTACTTC. Protein sequence: CASSKSGTATYEQYF.

This clone was seen only once. J is TRBJ2-6 and V is TRBV15, with 7 bases lining up with TRBD1. The V gene end was trimmed by 3 bases and the J gene end by 2 bases; junction bases not matched to a gene: 7. From germline, CDR1 is LNHNV and CDR2 YYDKDF (reference sequence). There are 17 residues in the CDR3. CDR3 DNA sequence: TGTGCCACCAGCAGGGGGTTCGACAGGGCTGGGGCCAACGTCCTGACTTTC. It is translated as CATSRGFDRAGANVLTF.

This chain connects TRBV6-5 to TRBJ1-2, with 10 positions matching TRBD1. Germline V gene data show CDR1 as MNHEY and CDR2 as SVGAGI. Losses at the gene ends were 7 bases for V and 7 bases for J; bases not matched to a gene: 3. The CDR3 loop spans 12 amino acids. The DNA for the CDR3 is TGTGCCAGCACCGACAGGGGGCTTGGCTACACCTTC. It specifies CASTDRGLGYTF.

The J gene is TRBJ2-1, the V gene TRBV5-1, with 13 bases lining up with TRBD2. The CDR3 sequence is 14 residues long. Trimming cost V 7 bases and J 5 bases; bases outside gene matches: 3. The germline V gene has CDR1 SGHRS and CDR2 YFSETQ. The CDR3 bases are TGCGCCAGCCGACTAGCGGGGGGCCACAATGAGCAGTTCTTC. Translation gives CASRLAGGHNEQFF.

V is TRBV6-5 and J is TRBJ2-7; D may be TRBD1 (6 bases). Trimming stripped 4 bases from V and 2 bases from J, with 15 bases between. CDR3 length: 15 residues. Germline V lookup: CDR1 MNHEY, CDR2 SVGAGI. The CDR3 DNA reads TGTGCCAGCAGTTCTCCAGGGAAGGGGGCCTACGAGCAGTACTTC. It codes for CASSSPGKGAYEQYF.

The gene calls are TRBV5-1 and TRBJ2-7, with 11 nucleotides matching TRBD1. The CDR3 spans 15 residues. V was pared by 0 bases and J by 3 bases, with 2 bases of the junction left unmatched. Germline V gene data show CDR1 as SGHRS and CDR2 as YFSETQ. Here the CDR3 reads CASSLVGTGGYEQYF. CDR3 DNA: TGCGCCAGCAGCTTGGTCGGGACAGGGGGCTACGAGCAGTACTTC.

This chain uses TRBV24-1 with TRBJ1-1; TRBD1 agrees at 7 bases. Trimming removed 9 bases from V and 0 bases from J; junction bases left unmatched: 12. CDR1 and CDR2 from the germline V gene are KGHDR and SFDVKD. This CDR3 contains 16 residues. This CDR3 reads CATHSPGQSMNTEAFF. The DNA for the CDR3 is TGTGCCACCCATTCCCCGGGACAGAGCATGAACACTGAAGCTTTCTTT.

This rearrangement joins TRBV9 to TRBJ1-2; TRBD1 agrees at 7 bases. The germline gives CDR1 SGDLS, CDR2 YYNGEE. This CDR3 contains 14 residues. V lost 4 bases and J lost 7; bases outside the gene matches: 10. CDR3 region: CASSSQEGAGGYTF. CDR3 nucleotide sequence: TGTGCCAGCAGCTCTCAGGAGGGGGCAGGTGGCTACACCTTC.

This clone was seen once. The chain has TRBV7-2 and TRBJ2-7; 9 nucleotides align to TRBD1. The CDR3 runs 14 residues. The J segment lost 5 bases and the V segment lost 4 bases, leaving 6 bases of the junction unmatched. Germline V lookup: CDR1 SGHTA, CDR2 FQGNSA. CDR3 bases: TGTGCCAGCAGCTCCCGGACAGGGGTTCACGAGCAGTACTTC. It specifies CASSSRTGVHEQYF.

This clone was seen once. The CDR3 loop is CASSQVVGVGGPNTEAFF. The CDR3, as DNA: TGCGCCAGCAGCCAAGTCGTGGGGGTGGGAGGGCCCAACACTGAAGCTTTCTTT. The genes are TRBV4-3 and TRBJ1-1; TRBD1 is a possible D gene (5 bases). Germline values: CDR1 LGHNA, CDR2 YSLEER. The CDR3 consists of 18 residues. The V end was cut by 1 base, the J end by 2 bases, with 20 bases between.

V usage is TRBV7-7 and J usage is TRBJ2-5; 10 bases are a match to TRBD2. Germline-derived CDR1 and CDR2 are SSHAT and FNYEAQ (reference sequence). The trim removed 2 bases at V and 2 bases at J, leaving 5 bases unmatched. This CDR3 is 16 amino acids long. This chain's CDR3 is CASSLNPAGGQETQYF. CDR3 nucleotides: TGTGCCAGCAGCTTAAATCCAGCGGGGGGGCAAGAGACCCAGTACTTC.

The count of this clone is one. V is TRBV9 and J is TRBJ2-1; 8 positions agree with TRBD2. CDR1 and CDR2 from the germline V gene are SGDLS and YYNGEE. Losses at the gene ends were 4 bases for V and 5 bases for J; bases not matched to a gene: 8. The length of the CDR3 is 15 residues. The CDR3 region is CASSIGLASDNEQFF. CDR3 nucleotides: TGTGCCAGCAGCATCGGACTAGCTTCAGACAATGAGCAGTTCTTC.

At least ten counts were recorded for this clone. Within the sample, other DNA sequences also encode this same CDR3. This chain connects TRBV28 to TRBJ1-2; D unclear. Per germline, CDR1 MDHEN and CDR2 SYDVKM. Trimming removed 4 bases at V and 2 bases at J, with 11 bases between. This CDR3 has 14 amino acids. The DNA for the CDR3 is TGTGCCAGCAGTTCATCCCCACTGAACTATGGCTACACCTTC. Residues: CASSSSPLNYGYTF.

V is TRBV15 and J is TRBJ1-4; 12 positions match TRBD1. Germline values: CDR1 LNHNV, CDR2 YYDKDF (reference sequence). The CDR3 is 18 amino acids. Unmatched junction bases numbered 6, after V lost 3 bases and J lost 1 base. CDR3 region: CATSSRDRGRGTNEKLFF. The CDR3 nucleotides are TGTGCCACCAGCAGCCGGGACAGGGGGCGCGGAACTAATGAAAAACTGTTTTTT.

To note about this clone: The same CDR3 arises from other DNA sequences in this sample as well. V is TRBV2 and J is TRBJ2-7, with 7 bases lining up with TRBD1. The CDR3 spans 12 residues. CDR1 and CDR2 from the germline V gene are SNHLY and FYNNEI. The V and J ends lost 6 bases and 3 bases, in that order; junction bases with no gene match: 2. The CDR3 bases are TGTGCCAGCAGGAGGGACAGCTACGAGCAGTACTTC. As protein: CASRRDSYEQYF.

The chain links TRBV14 to TRBJ1-6; 10 nucleotides line up with TRBD1. The CDR3 sequence is 17 residues long. Germline V gene data show CDR1 as SGHDN and CDR2 as FVKESK. The trim removed 1 base at V and 7 bases at J, leaving 7 bases unmatched. CDR3 sequence reads: CASSQVTGGFRNSPLHF. Written as DNA, the CDR3 is TGTGCCAGCAGCCAAGTGACAGGGGGCTTCCGGAATTCACCCCTCCACTTT.

In DNA form, the CDR3 reads TGTGCCAGCAGCCCCGGAGGGCAAGGGACGAATGAGCAGTTCTTC. Translation: CASSPGGQGTNEQFF. This chain uses TRBV28 with TRBJ2-1; tentative D call: TRBD2 (6 bases). The V gene lost 6 bases and the J gene lost 7 bases, with 19 bases spanning the gap. CDR3 length: 15 amino acids. The germline CDR1 and CDR2 sequences are MDHEN and SYDVKM.

The count of this clone is one. The same CDR3 is also encoded by other DNA sequences in this sample. The chain joins TRBV15 to TRBJ2-3; TRBD1 agrees at 8 bases. Trimming cost V 0 bases and J 6 bases; bases outside gene matches: 5. Germline V gene data show CDR1 as LNHNV and CDR2 as YYDKDF (reference sequence). The length of the CDR3 is 15 residues. Here the CDR3 reads CATSRDRGPADTQYF. In nucleotides, the CDR3 is TGTGCCACCAGCAGAGACAGGGGGCCAGCGGATACGCAGTATTTT.

The chain combines TRBV19 with TRBJ2-6; D might be TRBD2 (5 bases). CDR3 length: 14 residues. The V gene lost 5 bases and the J gene lost 3 bases, with 8 bases spanning the gap. CDR1 and CDR2 from the germline V gene are LNHDA and SQIVND (reference sequence). In DNA form, the CDR3 reads TGTGCCAGTAGTGCTGGAGGTGGGGCCAACGTCCTGACTTTC. Translation: CASSAGGGANVLTF.

V is TRBV20-1 and J is TRBJ2-6, with TRBD1 identical over 9 bases. The CDR3 has 17 residues. Germline-derived CDR1 and CDR2 are DFQATT and SNEGSKA (reference sequence). The V segment lost 3 bases and the J segment 0 bases; nucleotides outside the gene matches: 6. The CDR3: CSASYRDRVSGANVLTF. The CDR3 region has the DNA TGCAGTGCTAGTTACCGGGACAGGGTCTCTGGGGCCAACGTCCTGACTTTC.

J is TRBJ2-7 and V is TRBV6-6; 7 bases are a match to TRBD2. From germline, CDR1 is MNHNY and CDR2 SVGAGI (reference sequence). The junction had 3 bases not matched to a gene; V was cut back by 0 bases and J by 1 base. CDR3 length: 15 amino acids. CDR3 loop: CASSYSRGDSYEQYF. The CDR3 DNA is TGTGCCAGCAGTTACTCTCGGGGGGATTCCTACGAGCAGTACTTC.

The chain carries TRBV5-4 and TRBJ1-2; possible D gene TRBD1, 6 bases. This CDR3 contains 14 residues. Deletions cut 0 bases from V and 4 bases from J, with 10 bases between. CDR1 is SGHNT, CDR2 YYREEE, per germline (reference sequence). CDR3 loop: CASSLEQGPYGYTF. CDR3 bases: TGTGCCAGCAGCTTGGAACAGGGCCCCTATGGCTACACCTTC.